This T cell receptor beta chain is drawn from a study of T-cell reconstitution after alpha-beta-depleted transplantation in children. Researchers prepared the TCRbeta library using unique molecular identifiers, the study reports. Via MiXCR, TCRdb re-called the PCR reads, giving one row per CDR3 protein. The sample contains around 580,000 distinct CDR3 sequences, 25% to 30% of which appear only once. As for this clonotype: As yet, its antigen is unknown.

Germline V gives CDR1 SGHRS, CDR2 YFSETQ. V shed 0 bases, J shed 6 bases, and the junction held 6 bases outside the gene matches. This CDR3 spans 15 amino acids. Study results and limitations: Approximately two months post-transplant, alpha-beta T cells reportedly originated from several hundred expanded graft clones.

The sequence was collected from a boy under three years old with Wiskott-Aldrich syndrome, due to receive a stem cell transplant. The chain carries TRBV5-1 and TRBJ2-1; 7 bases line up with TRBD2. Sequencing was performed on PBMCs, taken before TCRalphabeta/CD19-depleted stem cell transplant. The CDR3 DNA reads TGCGCCAGCAGCTTGGGGGCGGGAGAACGCAATGAGCAGTTCTTC. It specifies CASSLGAGERNEQFF.